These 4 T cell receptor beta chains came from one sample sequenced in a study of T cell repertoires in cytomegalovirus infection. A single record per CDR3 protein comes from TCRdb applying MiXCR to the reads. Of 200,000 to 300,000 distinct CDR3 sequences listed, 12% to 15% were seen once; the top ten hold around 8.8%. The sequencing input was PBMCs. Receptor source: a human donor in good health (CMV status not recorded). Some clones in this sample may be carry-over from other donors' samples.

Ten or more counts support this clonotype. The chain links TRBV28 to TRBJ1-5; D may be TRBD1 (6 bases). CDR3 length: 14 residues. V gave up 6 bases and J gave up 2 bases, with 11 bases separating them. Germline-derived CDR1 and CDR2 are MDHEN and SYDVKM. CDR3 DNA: TGTGCCAGCAGCCGGACAGTACGCAATCAGCCCCAGCATTTT. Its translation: CASSRTVRNQPQHF. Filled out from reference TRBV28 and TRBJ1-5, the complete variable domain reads DVKVTQSSRYLVKRTGEKVFLECVQDMDHENMFWYRQDPGLGLRLIYFSYDVKMKEKGDIPEGYSVSREKKERFSLILESASTNQTSMYLCASSRTVRNQPQHFGDGTRLSIL.

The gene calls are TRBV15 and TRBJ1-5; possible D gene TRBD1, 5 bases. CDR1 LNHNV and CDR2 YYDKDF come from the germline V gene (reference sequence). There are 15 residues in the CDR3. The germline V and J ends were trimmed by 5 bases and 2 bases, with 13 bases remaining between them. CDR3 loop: CATSSGGGGNQPQHF. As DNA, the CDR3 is TGTGCCACCAGCTCGGGGGGGGGTGGCAATCAGCCCCAGCATTTT.

CDR3 in DNA: TGTGCCAGCAGCCAATGGTCCCAGAGCTCCTACAATGAGCAGTTCTTC. This encodes CASSQWSQSSYNEQFF. V usage is TRBV4-2 and J usage is TRBJ2-1; D is ambiguous. Trimming shortened V by 2 bases and J by 0 bases, and 11 bases separated the two germline ends. The V gene's germline CDR1 is LGHNA and CDR2 YNFKEQ. This CDR3 is built from 16 residues.

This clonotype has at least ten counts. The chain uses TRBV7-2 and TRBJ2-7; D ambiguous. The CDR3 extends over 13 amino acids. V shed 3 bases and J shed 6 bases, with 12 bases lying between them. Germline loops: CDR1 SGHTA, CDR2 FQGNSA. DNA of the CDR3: TGTGCCAGCAGCTTCGGACCCATCCGCGAGCAGTACTTC. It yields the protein CASSFGPIREQYF. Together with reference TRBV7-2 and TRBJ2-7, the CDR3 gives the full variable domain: GAGVSQSPSNKVTEKGKDVELRCDPISGHTALYWYRQSLGQGLEFLIYFQGNSAPDKSGLPSDRFSAERTGGSVSTLTIQRTQQEDSAVYLCASSFGPIREQYFGPGTRLTVT.